Listed below are T cell receptor beta chains from one sample, sequenced in a study of blood T cell repertoires in COVID-19. The data were produced by immunoSEQ multiplex PCR, yet TCRdb's version contains in-frame clones alone and is incomplete. The repertoire holds about 180,000 clones, with roughly 83% as singletons. Input material: peripheral blood. These receptor sequences come from a human donor in a cohort sampled during active COVID-19. Both conserved end residues are part of each CDR3. The order of the fields is J gene, D gene, clone size, V gene, CDR3 DNA, CDR3 protein. The D gene is left open where the match is weak. The listing skips clone size in some rows; elsewhere it reads once, few, many or a size class.

TRBJ2-7	TRBD2	NA	TRBV10-3	TGTGCCATCAAGGGTAGCGGGAGTGTGTACGAGCAGTACTTC	CAIKGSGSVYEQYF
TRBJ2-1	TRBD1	NA	TRBV9	TGTGCCAGCAGCGTAGTTCAGGGGGTAGGGAATGAGCAGTTCTTC	CASSVVQGVGNEQFF
TRBJ1-4	NA	NA	TRBV25-1	TGTGCCACACTGGGCAGGGCAGCTAATGAAAAACTGTTTTTT	CATLGRAANEKLFF
TRBJ1-1	NA	NA	TRBV29-1	TGCAGCGTTGTAGGCCAGGGAGGCACTGAAGCTTTCTTT	CSVVGQGGTEAFF
TRBJ2-7	TRBD2	NA	TRBV6-5	TGTGCCAGCAGTCTCAGCGGGGGACCCTTTTACGAGCAGTACTTC	CASSLSGGPFYEQYF
TRBJ2-7	NA	NA	TRBV28	TGTGCCAGCAGCAACCCCGGACTTTCCCCCTACGAGCAGTACTTC	CASSNPGLSPYEQYF
TRBJ1-6	NA	NA	TRBV28	TGTGCCAGCAGTAGTTCCGCAACAGGCGATTCACCCCTCCACTTT	CASSSSATGDSPLHF
TRBJ2-7	TRBD2	NA	TRBV2	TGTGCCATCGGGACTAGCGGGAGCAACTACGAGCAGTACTTC	CAIGTSGSNYEQYF
TRBJ2-1	NA	once	TRBV24-1	TGTGCCACCAGTGATCGGAGGGCCGTTGCCTACAATGAGCAGTTCTTC	CATSDRRAVAYNEQFF
TRBJ2-7	TRBD1	NA	TRBV2	TGTGCCAGCAGTGGTGGGACAGGGGGAGGAGAGCAGTACTTC	CASSGGTGGGEQYF
TRBJ2-7	NA	NA	TRBV7-2	TGTGCCAGCAGCCCTGGACACCCTTTACCCTACGAGCAGTACTTC	CASSPGHPLPYEQYF
TRBJ2-7	NA	NA	TRBV5-3	TGTGCCAGAAGTTACACTCTCAGGGTATACGAGCAGTACTTC	CARSYTLRVYEQYF
TRBJ1-1	NA	NA	TRBV9	TGTGCCAGCAGCGTAGCTCAGGGGACAACGTATCCGAACACTGAAGCTTTCTTT	CASSVAQGTTYPNTEAFF
TRBJ1-3	NA	few	TRBV28	TGTGCCAGCAGCCCTGCCAGGGGAAACGGAAACACCATATATTTT	CASSPARGNGNTIYF
TRBJ1-3	NA	NA	TRBV18	TGTGCCAGCTCACAATACAACGTCGCAGGCCTCTCTGGAAACACCATATATTTT	CASSQYNVAGLSGNTIYF
TRBJ1-1	TRBD1	NA	TRBV5-1	TGCGCCAGCAGCTTTACAGGGGATCTGCCGATTTTT	CASSFTGDLPIF
TRBJ1-1	TRBD1	NA	TRBV4-2	TGTGCCAGCAGCCCAGGACAGGGTGGAGAGAACACTGAAGCTTTCTTT	CASSPGQGGENTEAFF
TRBJ1-1	NA	NA	TRBV5-4	TGTGCCAGCAGGGGTGGACAGTCCATGAACACTGAAGCTTTCTTT	CASRGGQSMNTEAFF
TRBJ2-7	TRBD1	NA	TRBV27	TGTGCCAGCAGTTTATCCCCCGGGACAGGGGCCGAGCAGTACTTC	CASSLSPGTGAEQYF
TRBJ1-1	TRBD1	NA	TRBV7-9	TGTGCCAGCAGCACTCAAAGGGGGCTGGGCACTGAAGCTTTCTTT	CASSTQRGLGTEAFF
TRBJ1-3	NA	NA	TRBV7-2	TGTGCCAGCAGCCAATCTCGGGGGAGAAACACCATATATTTT	CASSQSRGRNTIYF
TRBJ2-1	TRBD2	NA	TRBV19	TGTGCCAGTAGTCGGGGACTAGCGGGCTCCTACAATGAGCAGTTCTTC	CASSRGLAGSYNEQFF
TRBJ2-1	TRBD2	NA	TRBV7-8	TGTGCCAGCAGCGGAGGGGGGGCGGTGGTAGCGGGAGGGCGGAATGAGCAGTTCTTC	CASSGGGAVVAGGRNEQFF
TRBJ1-1	NA	NA	TRBV3-1/TRBV3-2	TGTGCCAGCAGCCAAGTGGCGGGAGCTGAAGCTTTCTTT	CASSQVAGAEAFF
TRBJ1-3	NA	NA	TRBV9	TGTGCCAGCAGCGTAGAGACAGCGACGGCTGGAAACACCATATATTTT	CASSVETATAGNTIYF
TRBJ1-3	TRBD1	NA	TRBV7-9	TGTGCCAGCAGCTCCCGGGACAGGGGGCTTGGAAACACCATATATTTT	CASSSRDRGLGNTIYF
TRBJ1-2	TRBD1	NA	TRBV2	TGTGCGACGGGACAGGGGGCGCTTGGCTACGGCTACACCTTC	CATGQGALGYGYTF
TRBJ2-7	TRBD1	NA	TRBV9	TGTGCCAGCAGCGTAGAAGGGGGCGGCGAGCAGTACTTC	CASSVEGGGEQYF
TRBJ1-1	NA	NA	TRBV19	TGTGCCAGTAGTATTGCGGACAGTAACACTGAAGCTTTCTTT	CASSIADSNTEAFF
TRBJ2-3	TRBD2	NA	TRBV19	TGTGCCAGTAGTCTCGGACTAGCGGGCAGCACAGATACGCAGTATTTT	CASSLGLAGSTDTQYF
TRBJ2-5	TRBD1	NA	TRBV5-1	TGCGCCAGCAGCTTGGCAGGGACAGGGAACTCCCCAGGGGAGACCCAGTACTTC	CASSLAGTGNSPGETQYF
TRBJ2-7	TRBD2	NA	TRBV5-6	TGTGCCAGCAGCTTGGCGGGGCTAGCGGGGGCATACGAGCAGTACTTC	CASSLAGLAGAYEQYF
TRBJ2-7	TRBD2	NA	TRBV10-1	TGCGCCAGCAGTCGAGCGGGAGGTGGCGAGCAGTACTTC	CASSRAGGGEQYF
TRBJ2-7	TRBD2	NA	TRBV27	TGTGCCAGCAAGAGGTTAGCGGGAGGCTCCTACGAGCAGTACTTC	CASKRLAGGSYEQYF
TRBJ2-1	TRBD2	NA	TRBV6-5	TGTGCCAGCAGTTCTAGCGGGGGTTCCTACAATGAGCAGTTCTTC	CASSSSGGSYNEQFF
TRBJ1-1	NA	NA	TRBV6-5	TGTGCCAGCAGTTACGCGGGAGGGGGGGGCACTGAAGCTTTCTTT	CASSYAGGGGTEAFF
TRBJ2-2	NA	NA	TRBV27	TGTGCCAGCAGCCCCCTTGCCGGGGAGCTGTTTTTT	CASSPLAGELFF
TRBJ1-3	NA	NA	TRBV19	TGTGCCAGTAGTTCGCGGTTCGGAAACACCATATATTTT	CASSSRFGNTIYF
TRBJ2-1	TRBD1	NA	TRBV4-3	TGCGCCAGCAGCCACCGGGACAGGGAATTAAATGAGCAGTTCTTC	CASSHRDRELNEQFF
TRBJ2-7	NA	NA	TRBV25-1	TGTGCCAGCAGTGATCCGGGACAGCGGGTCTACGAGCAGTACTTC	CASSDPGQRVYEQYF
TRBJ2-7	NA	NA	TRBV3-1/TRBV3-2	TGTGCCAGCAGCCAAACTTCCGAGCAGTACTTC	CASSQTSEQYF
TRBJ1-2	NA	NA	TRBV7-8	TGTGCCAGCAGCAACGGACAGAGGTCCTATGGCTACACCTTC	CASSNGQRSYGYTF
TRBJ1-1	NA	few	TRBV21-1	TGTGCCAGCAGCAGGGACAGGGGAGGGGGCACTGAAGCTTTCTTT	CASSRDRGGGTEAFF
TRBJ1-1	TRBD1	NA	TRBV3-1/TRBV3-2	TGTGCCAGCAGCCGCCGAGACAGGGGGATGAACACTGAAGCTTTCTTT	CASSRRDRGMNTEAFF
TRBJ2-5	NA	NA	TRBV5-4	TGTGCCAGCAGCCGCGACAGCGAAGAGACCCAGTACTTC	CASSRDSEETQYF
TRBJ2-5	NA	NA	TRBV25-1	TGTGCCAGCAGTGAAACGGGAGACCAAGAGACCCAGTACTTC	CASSETGDQETQYF
TRBJ2-7	NA	NA	TRBV18	TGTGCCAGCTCACCGCTGGACCGGGGGTGGGAGCAGTACTTC	CASSPLDRGWEQYF
TRBJ2-7	NA	few	TRBV3-1/TRBV3-2	TGTGCCAGCAGCCACGGGACTTCCTACGAGCAGTACTTC	CASSHGTSYEQYF
TRBJ2-3	TRBD2	NA	TRBV10-1	TGCGCCAGCAGTGGAGAGCGGGAGTCGGGAGATACGCAGTATTTT	CASSGERESGDTQYF
TRBJ1-6	TRBD1	NA	TRBV7-6	TGTGCCAGCAGCTTAGAGGCAGGGGGATATAATTCACCCCTCCACTTT	CASSLEAGGYNSPLHF
TRBJ2-7	NA	NA	TRBV18	TGTGCCAGCTCACCAATTGACGGGAACTACGAGCAGTACTTC	CASSPIDGNYEQYF
TRBJ1-1	NA	NA	TRBV27	TGTGCCAGCAGAGACAGACAGGCCCGGTGGGGTGACACTGAAGCTTTCTTT	CASRDRQARWGDTEAFF
TRBJ1-2	NA	NA	TRBV7-3	TGTGCCAGCAGCCTAACCCATCGGGACTATGGCTACACCTTC	CASSLTHRDYGYTF
TRBJ2-1	NA	NA	TRBV9	TGTGCCAGCAGCGTAGCACCGGGAGCTTACAATGAGCAGTTCTTC	CASSVAPGAYNEQFF
TRBJ1-5	NA	NA	TRBV7-8	TGTGCCAGCAGCTTAGGACAGAGTAGCAATCAGCCCCAGCATTTT	CASSLGQSSNQPQHF